The sequence of this TCR beta chain was determined in a study of T cells of healthy individuals. MiXCR, run by TCRdb on the 5' RACE reads, gives a single entry per CDR3 protein. The sample contains around 63,000 distinct CDR3 sequences, roughly 15% of which appear only once. The sample holds many counts of this clonotype. Germline CDR1 reads SGHVS; CDR2 reads FQNEAQ. With 5 bases clipped from V and 3 bases from J, the junction kept 9 bases outside the gene matches. The CDR3 has 15 residues. This sequence originates from a human donor in good health. The chain has TRBV7-8 and TRBJ1-2; TRBD1 matches at 7 bases. CDR3 in DNA: TGTGCCAGCAGCGCAGGACAGGCTCGACACTATGGCTACACCTTC. This translates into CASSAGQARHYGYTF.